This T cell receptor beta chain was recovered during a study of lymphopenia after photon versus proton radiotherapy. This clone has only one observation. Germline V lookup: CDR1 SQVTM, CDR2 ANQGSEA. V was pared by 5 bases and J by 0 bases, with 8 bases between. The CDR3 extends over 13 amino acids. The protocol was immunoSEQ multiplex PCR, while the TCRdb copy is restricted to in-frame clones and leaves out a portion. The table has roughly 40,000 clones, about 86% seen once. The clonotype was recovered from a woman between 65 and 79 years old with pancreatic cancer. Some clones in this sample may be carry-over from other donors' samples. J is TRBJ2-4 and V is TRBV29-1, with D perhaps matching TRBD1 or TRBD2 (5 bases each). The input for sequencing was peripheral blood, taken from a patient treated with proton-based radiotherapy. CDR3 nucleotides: TGCAGCGTTCGGGACCTAGCCAAAAACATTCAGTACTTC. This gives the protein CSVRDLAKNIQYF.